These 22 T cell receptor beta chains share one sample of origin, sequenced in a study of blood T cell repertoires in COVID-19. Libraries were prepared by immunoSEQ multiplex PCR; TCRdb keeps only in-frame clonotypes and omits some of them. The top ten clones hold around 3.8% of a sample with about 99,000 clones, roughly nine tenths of them seen once. The sequencing sample was made of peripheral blood. The receptors derive from a woman aged 55-69 years with acute or convalescent COVID-19.

The chain has TRBV2 and TRBJ2-5, with 8 bases fitting TRBD1. Germline V gene lookup returns CDR1 SNHLY and CDR2 FYNNEI. J was trimmed by 5 bases and V by 5 bases; bases with no gene match: 7. The CDR3 has 14 amino acids. CDR3 nucleotide sequence: TGTGCCAGCAGTCCCTCAGGGGGCGTGGAGACCCAGTACTTC. Translation: CASSPSGGVETQYF. Combining the CDR3 with reference TRBV2 and TRBJ2-5 gives the whole variable domain EPEVTQTPSHQVTQMGQEVILRCVPISNHLYFYWYRQILGQKVEFLVSFYNNEISEKSEIFDDQFSVERPDGSNFTLKIRSTKLEDSAMYFCASSPSGGVETQYFGPGTRLLVL.

This rearrangement joins TRBV19 to TRBJ2-7, with a weak D call TRBD1 (5 bases). The CDR3 length is 14 residues. The V end was cut by 3 bases, the J end by 5 bases, with 14 bases between. Germline values: CDR1 LNHDA, CDR2 SQIVND (reference sequence). The CDR3 loop reads CASSITRQGNEQYF. The CDR3 bases are TGTGCCAGTAGTATTACCCGCCAGGGCAACGAGCAGTACTTC.

The chain recombines TRBV7-9 with TRBJ1-4; no definite D call. CDR1 is SEHNR and CDR2 is FQNEAQ in the germline V gene (reference sequence). The CDR3 spans 14 residues. V was trimmed by 2 bases and J by 4 bases, leaving 8 bases between them. The CDR3 loop reads CASSLRGVNEKLFF. The CDR3 DNA reads TGTGCCAGCAGCTTACGGGGAGTTAATGAAAAACTGTTTTTT.

The chain is built from TRBV9 and TRBJ2-1; no clear D. Germline CDR1 and CDR2: SGDLS and YYNGEE. V dropped 1 base and J dropped 7 bases, with 9 bases sitting between them. The CDR3 sequence is 13 residues long. This CDR3 is CASSVNSGNEQFF. The CDR3 bases are TGTGCCAGCAGCGTAAACAGTGGGAATGAGCAGTTCTTC.

The J gene is TRBJ1-4, the V gene TRBV7-9; D gene uncertain. Trimming removed 1 base at V and 7 bases at J, with 10 bases between. Germline CDR1 reads SEHNR; CDR2 reads FQNEAQ (reference sequence). The CDR3 consists of 14 residues. CDR3 protein: CASSLGGVGEKLFF. The DNA of the CDR3 is TGTGCCAGCAGCTTAGGCGGGGTTGGTGAAAAACTGTTTTTT. Combining the CDR3 with reference TRBV7-9 and TRBJ1-4 gives the whole variable domain DTGVSQNPRHKITKRGQNVTFRCDPISEHNRLYWYRQTLGQGPEFLTYFQNEAQLEKSRLLSDRFSAERPKGSFSTLEIQRTEQGDSAMYLCASSLGGVGEKLFFGSGTQLSVL.

The rearrangement uses TRBV19 and TRBJ1-5; 7 nucleotides agree with TRBD1. Per germline, CDR1 LNHDA and CDR2 SQIVND (reference sequence). The CDR3 is 13 residues long. V lost 5 bases to trimming and J lost 5 bases; unmatched junction nucleotides: 3. CDR3 protein: CASSFDRDQPQHF. In DNA form, the CDR3 reads TGTGCCAGTAGTTTCGACAGGGATCAGCCCCAGCATTTT.

The V call is TRBV18, the J call TRBJ2-2; 7 nucleotides line up with TRBD2. V was clipped by 3 bases and J by 2 bases; unmatched bases: 3. Germline-derived CDR1 and CDR2 are KGHSH and LQKENI. CDR3 length: 15 amino acids. CDR3 nucleotide sequence: TGTGCCAGCTCACCCCTAGCGGAAAACACCGGGGAGCTGTTTTTT. This codes for CASSPLAENTGELFF. The complete variable domain, with remaining parts taken from reference TRBV18 and TRBJ2-2, reads NAGVMQNPRHLVRRRGQEARLRCSPMKGHSHVYWYRQLPEEGLKFMVYLQKENIIDESGMPKERFSAEFPKEGPSILRIQQVVRGDSAAYFCASSPLAENTGELFFGEGSRLTVL.

This clone has only one observation. The V and J genes are TRBV3-1 (or the pseudogene TRBV3-2) and TRBJ2-1; 11 nucleotides match TRBD2. V shed 4 bases, J shed 9 bases, and the junction held 8 bases outside the gene matches. This CDR3 spans 15 amino acids. In germline, CDR1 is LGHDT, CDR2 YNNKEL (reference sequence). The chain's CDR3 is CASSLTSGREVEQFF. The CDR3 DNA sequence: TGTGCCAGCAGCCTCACTAGCGGGAGAGAGGTTGAGCAGTTCTTC.

This sequence joins TRBV19 and TRBJ1-5; possible D gene TRBD1, 6 bases. The CDR3 contains 15 residues. V was clipped by 5 bases and J by 3 bases, with 14 bases between them. Germline V gene lookup returns CDR1 LNHDA and CDR2 SQIVND (reference sequence). This CDR3 is CASSARDTNNQPQHF. In DNA, the CDR3 is TGTGCCAGTAGTGCCCGGGACACTAACAATCAGCCCCAGCATTTT.

Concerning this clone itself: An end of the junction does not agree with germline; a read error may underlie this. The chain links TRBV6-5 to TRBJ1-3; the match to TRBD1 covers 8 bases. Per the germline V gene, CDR1 is MNHEY and CDR2 is SVGAGI. This CDR3 is built from 12 residues. The CDR3 loop is CASSHPETGEHF. The CDR3 coding sequence is TGTGCCAGCAGCCACCCCGAGACAGGGGAACATTTT.

The chain couples TRBV30 to TRBJ1-3; a possible D gene is TRBD1 (5 bases). The V end was cut by 5 bases, the J end by 3 bases, with 14 bases between. The CDR3 extends over 14 amino acids. Germline V gene lookup returns CDR1 GTSNPN and CDR2 SVGIG (reference sequence). This CDR3 is CAWGALGRGNTIYF. CDR3 sequence (DNA): TGTGCCTGGGGGGCCTTGGGGCGTGGAAACACCATATATTTT.

The V gene is TRBV3-1 (or the pseudogene TRBV3-2), the J gene TRBJ2-3; 7 bases line up with TRBD1. V shed 3 bases, J shed 6 bases, and the junction held 12 bases outside the gene matches. The CDR3 has 16 amino acids. CDR1 is LGHDT and CDR2 is YNNKEL in the germline V gene (reference sequence). The CDR3, as DNA: TGTGCCAGCAGCCACCAGGGACAGTTTCCCCTCGATACGCAGTATTTT. Protein sequence: CASSHQGQFPLDTQYF.

The chain couples TRBV12-3 or TRBV12-4 to TRBJ1-2, with D maybe TRBD1 (5 bases). V lost 3 bases and J lost 3, with 8 bases in between. This CDR3 region has 13 residues. CDR3 amino acids: CASSFGGDYGYTF. The CDR3 nucleotides are TGTGCCAGCAGTTTCGGGGGGGACTATGGCTACACCTTC.

CDR3 nucleotides: TGTGCCAGCATCTGGCGGGGAAGGTCAACTAATGAAAAACTGTTTTTT. Its translation is CASIWRGRSTNEKLFF. The rearrangement uses TRBV28 and TRBJ1-4; D is unclear. Looked up from germline, CDR1 is MDHEN and CDR2 is SYDVKM. V lost 7 bases and J lost 0, with 15 bases in between. The length of the CDR3 is 16 residues. The whole variable domain, remainder taken from reference TRBV28 and TRBJ1-4, is DVKVTQSSRYLVKRTGEKVFLECVQDMDHENMFWYRQDPGLGLRLIYFSYDVKMKEKGDIPEGYSVSREKKERFSLILESASTNQTSMYLCASIWRGRSTNEKLFFGSGTQLSVL.

This clone was counted a few times. This chain connects TRBV2 to TRBJ2-6, with 7 bases lining up with TRBD1. The length of the CDR3 is 16 residues. Trimming took 5 bases from V and 0 from J; bases not matched to a gene: 4. Germline lookup yields CDR1 SNHLY and CDR2 FYNNEI. This chain's CDR3 is CASSRQGSSGANVLTF. The DNA for the CDR3 is TGTGCCAGCAGTCGACAGGGATCCTCTGGGGCCAACGTCCTGACTTTC.

The V call is TRBV2, the J call TRBJ2-1, with TRBD2 matching over 7 bases. Germline V gene data show CDR1 as SNHLY and CDR2 as FYNNEI. The CDR3 length is 12 residues. V was clipped by 4 bases and J by 7 bases; unmatched bases: 1. Written as DNA, the CDR3 is TGTGCCAGCAGTGGGGGAGGGAATGAGCAGTTCTTC. It yields the protein CASSGGGNEQFF.

This clone has a single count. This sequence joins TRBV11-3 and TRBJ2-1, with D possibly matching TRBD1 (7 bases). This CDR3 is built from 16 residues. CDR1 and CDR2 from the germline V gene are SGHNT and YENEEA. The V end was cut by 4 bases, the J end by 6 bases, with 19 bases between. In DNA, the CDR3 is TGTGCCAGCAGCTCAGGGGGGCTAGCGATGGGCAATGAGCAGTTCTTC. Amino acids: CASSSGGLAMGNEQFF. The variable domain in full, with the rest retrieved from reference TRBV11-3 and TRBJ2-1, is EAGVVQSPRYKIIEKKQPVAFWCNPISGHNTLYWYLQNLGQGPELLIRYENEEAVDDSQLPKDRFSAERLKGVDSTLKIQPAELGDSAVYLCASSSGGLAMGNEQFFGPGTRLTVL.

The chain is built from TRBV19 and TRBJ2-2; possibly TRBD1 for D (5 bases). Germline loops: CDR1 LNHDA, CDR2 SQIVND (reference sequence). The V end was cut by 9 bases, the J end by 1 base, with 9 bases between. The length of the CDR3 is 13 residues. The CDR3 region is CASREGNTGELFF. For the CDR3, the DNA is TGTGCCAGCAGGGAAGGGAACACCGGGGAGCTGTTTTTT.

This clone was observed a single time. The chain uses TRBV5-1 and TRBJ1-1; D possibly corresponds to TRBD1 (5 bases). Trimming shortened V by 0 bases and J by 7 bases, and 13 bases separated the two germline ends. This CDR3 is built from 14 residues. Per the germline V gene, CDR1 is SGHRS and CDR2 is YFSETQ. The CDR3 loop reads CASSLGIAGDEAFF. CDR3 nucleotides: TGCGCCAGCAGCTTGGGTATTGCGGGGGATGAAGCTTTCTTT.

V and J are TRBV19 and TRBJ2-5; 11 bases match TRBD2. CDR3 size: 15 residues. Trimming removed 5 bases from V and 1 base from J; junction bases left unmatched: 3. CDR1 and CDR2 (germline): LNHDA, SQIVND (reference sequence). CDR3 DNA sequence: TGTGCCAGTAGTGCGACTAGCGGGACCCAAGAGACCCAGTACTTC. This sequence encodes CASSATSGTQETQYF.

CDR3 nucleotides: TGTGCCATCAGCCTGACTGACTCCTACGAGCAGTACTTC. As protein: CAISLTDSYEQYF. The V call is TRBV10-3, the J call TRBJ2-7, with unresolved D. Per the germline V gene, CDR1 is ENHRY and CDR2 is SYGVKD. V was clipped by 6 bases and J by 0 bases, with 9 bases between them. The CDR3 length is 13 residues.

The gene calls are TRBV19 and TRBJ1-2; D may be TRBD1 (5 bases). This CDR3 is 14 amino acids long. Trimming took 1 base from V and 8 from J, leaving 14 bases between them. Germline values: CDR1 LNHDA, CDR2 SQIVND (reference sequence). For the CDR3, the DNA is TGTGCCAGTAGTATAGCCAGTGCCAAGGGGGGCTACACCTTC. Translation: CASSIASAKGGYTF.